The TCR beta chain described here comes from a study of cytomegalovirus exposure and HLA in healthy donors. The PCR employed 60 Vbeta primers together with 13 Jbeta primers. Authors' analysis steps: In a later analysis, about 9.9 million of 75 million to 85 million unique beta chains occurred in at least two donors. The protocol was immunoSEQ multiplex PCR, while the TCRdb copy is restricted to in-frame clones and leaves out a portion. V and J calls plus clone size are reproduced from that table; the DNA served to infer D and trimming. The repertoire shows fewer than 40,000 clones; the top ten hold about 1.9%. J was trimmed by 7 bases and V by 5 bases; bases with no gene match: 1. Germline assignment: CDR1 MNHEY and CDR2 SVGAGI. This CDR3 is built from 13 residues. The study, taken as a whole, reports: In an earlier analysis, most TCR beta V segments were productive about 87% or about 30% of the time. Reports credit the classifier with highly specific, highly sensitive diagnosis of cytomegalovirus status.

As regards this clone: Its specificity is not known.

The J gene is TRBJ1-6, the V gene TRBV6-5, with 8 nucleotides matching TRBD1. Specimen: PBMCs. The receptor comes from a woman between 40 and 50 years old in good health and CMV-seropositive. CDR3 in amino acids: CASSHRGNSPLHF. CDR3 coding DNA: TGTGCCAGCAGTCACAGGGGGAATTCACCCCTCCACTTT.